The clone carrying this T cell receptor beta chain was seen a few times. The antigen is undetermined. Naive, central memory, regulatory and stem cell-like memory cells within the CD4+ compartment were sorted using CD45RO/CCR7/CD25/CD127/CD95/CD27. The sample belongs to a study of beta chain features in type 1 diabetes. On the study more broadly: Examination of sorted cells across all samples involved over 95 million cells.

The study, taken as a whole, reports: The naive, central memory and Treg TCRB repertoires looked more alike in patients than they did in healthy donors.

Isolated RNA was reverse transcribed in full, so expressed TCRB transcripts were sequenced. An average of about 3.4 million reads was obtained for naive, central memory and regulatory T cell samples. Only in-frame clones appear in the TCRdb table, and some are missing; sequencing was by immunoSEQ multiplex PCR. The data hold some 360,000 clones, with around 19% observed a single time. The CDR3 spans 11 residues. The germline V gene encodes CDR1 SEHNR and CDR2 FQNEAQ (reference sequence). Trimming cost V 5 bases and J 8 bases, with 7 bases left between them. Input material: naive CD4+ T cells from blood. The chain carries TRBV7-9 and TRBJ2-1, with no clear D. The TCR originated in a young woman in good health. CDR3 protein: CASSNIDEQFF. DNA of the CDR3: TGTGCCAGCAGCAACATCGATGAGCAGTTCTTC.